This T cell receptor beta chain was identified during a study of cytomegalovirus exposure and HLA in healthy donors. Regarding this clone: Its antigen is as yet unknown.

Use of 60 Vbeta and 13 Jbeta primers characterized the PCR. Sequencing used immunoSEQ multiplex PCR; TCRdb keeps in-frame clones, though not all of them. The table lists around 170,000 clones, roughly 77% of them singletons. Overall study findings and caveats: An apparent linkage of common viral pathogens to several of the most significant clusters emerged in a later analysis. Both high specificity and high sensitivity reportedly marked the classifier's diagnosis of cytomegalovirus status. The sole available immune exposure information was CMV serostatus. Among the CMV-associated chains, a few were confirmed in vitro as specific for CMV antigens.

Sequenced material: PBMCs. This sequence was found in a woman in her fifties or sixties in good health and CMV-seropositive.

The CDR3 DNA is TGCGCCAGCAGCTCCCGGACAGGGGCGCGGGCCGATGACTATGGCTACACCTTC. Translation: CASSSRTGARADDYGYTF. This rearrangement joins TRBV5-1 to TRBJ1-2; 9 positions agree with TRBD1. The ends lost 3 bases at V and 3 bases at J; junction bases unmatched: 15. Germline values: CDR1 SGHRS, CDR2 YFSETQ. This CDR3 region has 18 residues.